This passage covers 14 T cell receptor beta chains from one sample sequenced in a study of monozygotic twins with inflammatory bowel disease. TCRdb reprocessed the 5' RACE reads, with one entry per CDR3 protein and no DNA. The sample has 300,000 to 350,000 distinct CDR3 sequences, and its top ten clones hold roughly 2%. Sample: blood. The receptors shown here come from a human donor with ulcerative colitis or Crohn's disease, or a healthy co-twin of an affected twin (not recorded which).

V gene TRBV29-1 combines with J gene TRBJ2-7; TCRdb indicates TRBD1, and absent DNA this call remains unverified. Germline assignment: CDR1 SQVTM and CDR2 ANQGSEA. The CDR3 is made up of 11 amino acids. The CDR3 sequence is CSVTTGYEQYF.

The chain is built from TRBV15 and TRBJ2-1. The CDR3 runs 12 residues. Looked up from germline, CDR1 is LNHNV and CDR2 is YYDKDF (reference sequence). CDR3 sequence: CATSRGWNEQFF.

The chain combines TRBV7-2 with TRBJ1-5; no DNA is available, so the TRBD1 call from TCRdb remains unchecked. Per germline, CDR1 SGHTA and CDR2 FQGNSA. The CDR3 loop spans 15 amino acids. The CDR3 reads CASSLGLGGGQPQHF.

V is TRBV6-2 or TRBV6-3 and J is TRBJ1-1. The CDR3 is 17 amino acids. Germline CDR1 reads MNHEY; CDR2 reads SVGEGT. The CDR3 is CASIAPGLRAEGTEAFF.

The rearrangement joins TRBV20-1 to TRBJ2-7; TCRdb proposes TRBD2, but this gene call is untestable without DNA. Per the germline V gene, CDR1 is DFQATT and CDR2 is SNEGSKA (reference sequence). The CDR3 has 14 residues. The CDR3 here is CSASAASGSPEQYF.

The chain links TRBV2 to TRBJ2-1; TCRdb's D call of TRBD1 is untestable without DNA. This CDR3 is 13 amino acids long. Germline CDR1 is SNHLY and CDR2 is FYNNEI. This chain's CDR3 is CASWDPAGNEQFF.

CDR3 region: CASSHRTITDTQYF. The chain recombines TRBV3-1 with TRBJ2-3. This CDR3 contains 14 residues. Germline CDR1 LGHDT, CDR2 YNNKEL (reference sequence).

The chain joins TRBV7-2 to TRBJ2-5. This CDR3 has 13 residues. Germline assignment: CDR1 SGHTA and CDR2 FQGNSA. The CDR3: CASSWAEQETQYF. Using reference TRBV7-2 and TRBJ2-5 for the parts outside the CDR3, the full variable domain is GAGVSQSPSNKVTEKGKDVELRCDPISGHTALYWYRQSLGQGLEFLIYFQGNSAPDKSGLPSDRFSAERTGGSVSTLTIQRTQQEDSAVYLCASSWAEQETQYFGPGTRLLVL.

The chain employs TRBV6-5 and TRBJ2-2; TCRdb proposes TRBD1, but this gene call is untestable without DNA. CDR3 length equals 15 residues. Germline CDR1 MNHEY, CDR2 SVGAGI. The CDR3 is CASKYSRGGAGELFF.

The chain carries TRBV5-6 and TRBJ1-5; TCRdb's D call, TRBD1, is unchecked because there is no DNA. Germline V gene lookup returns CDR1 SGHDT and CDR2 YYEEEE. CDR3 length: 18 residues. CDR3 amino acids: CASSLWPGGLRSNQPQHF.

V gene TRBV5-1 combines with J gene TRBJ1-4; the D gene TCRdb calls, TRBD1, cannot be checked with no DNA. This CDR3 comprises 15 residues. Germline lookup yields CDR1 SGHRS and CDR2 YFSETQ. The chain's CDR3 is CASSLEGQWNEKLFF.

V usage is TRBV5-1 and J usage is TRBJ2-2. The length of the CDR3 is 14 residues. Germline V gene data show CDR1 as SGHRS and CDR2 as YFSETQ. The CDR3 spells CASSWDHNTGELFF.

The J gene is TRBJ2-7, the V gene TRBV3-1. This CDR3 spans 12 amino acids. Germline V gene lookup returns CDR1 LGHDT and CDR2 YNNKEL (reference sequence). The CDR3 spells CASSQGPGEQYF.

J is TRBJ2-4 and V is TRBV7-9; TCRdb outputs TRBD1, but without DNA this stays unchecked. Germline CDR1 is SEHNR and CDR2 is FQNEAQ (reference sequence). This CDR3 is 17 amino acids long. CDR3 region: CASSLDDNRGLRNIQYF.